The source of this T cell receptor beta chain is a study of blood T cell repertoires in COVID-19. The wider study: Acute-phase and convalescent COVID-19 samples originated in the United States, Italy and Spain. The analysed material was cDNA or gDNA that came from T cells, B-cell-depleted T cells, or PBMCs.

This CDR3 region has 18 residues. The germline V and J ends were trimmed by 4 bases and 0 bases, with 19 bases remaining between them. Germline V gives CDR1 SGHVS, CDR2 FQNEAQ. This clone has only one observation. Authors' processing steps: Reference gene primers were amplified, and this amplification served to estimate nucleated cell counts. Assay: immunoSEQ multiplex PCR; the TCRdb copy retains only in-frame clones and omits some. The V and J calls and clone size come from that table; D and trimming were worked out from the DNA. Counted here are some 400,000 clones, 90% occurring once; the ten biggest clones make up approximately 6.2%.

The material sequenced was peripheral blood. This TCR derives from a man between 18 and 35 years old with active or convalescent COVID-19. V usage is TRBV7-8 and J usage is TRBJ1-3; D not certain. The CDR3 nucleotides are TGTGCCAGCAGCTCGAAGTCGGAACCTTCGGGCTCTGGAAACACCATATATTTT. It specifies CASSSKSEPSGSGNTIYF.